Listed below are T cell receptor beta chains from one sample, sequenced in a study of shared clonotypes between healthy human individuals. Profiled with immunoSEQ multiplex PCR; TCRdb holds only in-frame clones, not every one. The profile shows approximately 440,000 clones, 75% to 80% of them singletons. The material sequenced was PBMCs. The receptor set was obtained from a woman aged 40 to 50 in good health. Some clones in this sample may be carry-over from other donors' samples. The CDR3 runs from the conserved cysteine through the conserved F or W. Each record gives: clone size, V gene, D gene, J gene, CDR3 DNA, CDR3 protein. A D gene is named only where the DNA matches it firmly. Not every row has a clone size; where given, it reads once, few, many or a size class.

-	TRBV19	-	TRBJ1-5	TGTGCCAGTAGTATGAGGACGGAGTCTCAGCATTTT	CASSMRTESQHF
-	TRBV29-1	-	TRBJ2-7	TGCAGCGTTGAAAGTGAGGCAAGTGTGAGGGGGGCTGGGGAGCAGTACTTC	CSVESEASVRGAGEQYF
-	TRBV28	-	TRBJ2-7	TGTGCCAGCAGGGTCAGGGCAGTTGCCGAGCAGTACTTC	CASRVRAVAEQYF
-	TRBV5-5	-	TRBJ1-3	TGTGCCAGCAGCTTGTTCAGGGATCCTGGAAACACCATATATTTT	CASSLFRDPGNTIYF
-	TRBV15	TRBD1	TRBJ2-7	TGTGCCACCAGCAGCCAGGACAGGGTGAACGAGCAGTACTTC	CATSSQDRVNEQYF
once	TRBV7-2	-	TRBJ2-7	TGTGCCAGCAGCGTAGCGGGACAGGAGACCTACGAGCAGTACTTC	CASSVAGQETYEQYF
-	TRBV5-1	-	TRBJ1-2	TGCGCCAGCAGCGTGCTTGGAGGGGACGATGGCTACACCTTC	CASSVLGGDDGYTF
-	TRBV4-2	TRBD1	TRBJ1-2	TGTGCCAGCAGCCAGGACAGGACCCCTAACTATGGCTACACCTTC	CASSQDRTPNYGYTF
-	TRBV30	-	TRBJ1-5	TGTGCCTGGAGTGTTCAGGGAAATCAGCCCCAGCATTTT	CAWSVQGNQPQHF
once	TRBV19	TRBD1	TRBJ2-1	TGTGCCAGTAGTAGCGACAGGGACGATGAGCAGTTCTTC	CASSSDRDDEQFF
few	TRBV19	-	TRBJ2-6	TGTGCCAGTAGTATCCCAGGACGGCGGGCAGCTGGGGCCAACGTCCTGACTTTC	CASSIPGRRAAGANVLTF
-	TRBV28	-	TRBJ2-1	TGTGCCAGCAGGCCCCTTGATCAGACCTACAATGAGCAGTTCTTC	CASRPLDQTYNEQFF
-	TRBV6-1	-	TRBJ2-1	TGTGCCAGCAGTGAGTTTGCAGGAAGCTCCTACAATGAGCAGTTCTTC	CASSEFAGSSYNEQFF
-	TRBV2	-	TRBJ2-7	TGTGCCAGCAGTGTGTCCTACGAGCAGTACTTC	CASSVSYEQYF
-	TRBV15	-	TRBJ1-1	TGTGCCACCAGCAGGAGGGACAATCCAGAAGCTTTCTTT	CATSRRDNPEAFF
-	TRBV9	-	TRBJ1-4	TGTGCCAGCAGCGTAGGAGGTCGCGGCCCTAATGAAAAACTGTTTTTT	CASSVGGRGPNEKLFF
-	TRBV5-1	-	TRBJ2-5	TGCGCCAGCAGCTTTAGGGGTCGGCGCCAAGAGACCCAGTACTTC	CASSFRGRRQETQYF
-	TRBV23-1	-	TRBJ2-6	TGCGCCAGCAGTCAATGGGACTCTGGGGCCAACGTCCTGACTTTC	CASSQWDSGANVLTF
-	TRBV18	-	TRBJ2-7	TGTGCCAGCTCGCCGGGTGCCGCCACCCTCGAGCAGTACTTC	CASSPGAATLEQYF
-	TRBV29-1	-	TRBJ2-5	TGCAGCGCCCGCTGGGGGGACGGGGAGACCCAGTACTTC	CSARWGDGETQYF
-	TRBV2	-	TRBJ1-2	TGTGCCAGCAGACTGGGACGGATCAACTATGGCTACACCTTC	CASRLGRINYGYTF
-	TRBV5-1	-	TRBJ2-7	TGCGCCAGCAGCTTGGGCTCCTCCGGGTCCTACGAGCAGTACTTC	CASSLGSSGSYEQYF
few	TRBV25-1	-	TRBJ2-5	TGTGCCAGCAGTCCCTCAGGCGGGGTCGGGGGGACCCAGTACTTC	CASSPSGGVGGTQYF
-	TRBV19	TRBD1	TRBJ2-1	TGTGCCAGCCGGACAGGGGGATCCTACAATGAGCAGTTCTTC	CASRTGGSYNEQFF
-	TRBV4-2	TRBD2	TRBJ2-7	TGTGCCAGCAGCCAAGGAGCGGGAGGCGTCGACGAGCAGTACTTC	CASSQGAGGVDEQYF
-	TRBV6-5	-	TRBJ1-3	TGTGCCAGCAGACTCAGACGGAACTCTGGAAACACCATATATTTT	CASRLRRNSGNTIYF
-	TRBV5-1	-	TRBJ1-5	TGCGCCAGCAGCTTGGAGGCCCGGGACGGCAATCAGCCCCAGCATTTT	CASSLEARDGNQPQHF
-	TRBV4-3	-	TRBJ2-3	TGCGCCAGCAGCCAAGATCAATCCCTCACAGATACGCAGTATTTT	CASSQDQSLTDTQYF
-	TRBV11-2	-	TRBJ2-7	TGTGCCAGCATCTTCTACGAGCAGTACTTC	CASIFYEQYF
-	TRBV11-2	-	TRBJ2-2	TGTGCCAGCAGCTTAGGCGGGACTAACACCGGGGAGCTGTTTTTT	CASSLGGTNTGELFF
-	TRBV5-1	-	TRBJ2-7	TGCGCCAGCACGTCGGAGGGGAGCTCCTACGAGCAGTACTTC	CASTSEGSSYEQYF
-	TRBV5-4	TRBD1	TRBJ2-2	TGTGCCAGCAGCTTTGGGCAGGGGGCGAACACCGGGGAGCTGTTTTTT	CASSFGQGANTGELFF
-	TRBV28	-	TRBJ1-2	TGTGCCAGCAGAGCCGGGACATATGGCTACACCTTC	CASRAGTYGYTF
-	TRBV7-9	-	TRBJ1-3	TGTGCCAGCACACCCGTGGAGGGTGGCAGGCGGTTAACCATATATTTT	CASTPVEGGRRLTIYF
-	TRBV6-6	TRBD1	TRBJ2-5	TGTGCCACCAGACAGGGCATCGGGACCCAGTACTTC	CATRQGIGTQYF
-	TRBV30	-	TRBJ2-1	TGTGCCACTAGCCGGGAGACTTACAATGAGCAGTTCTTC	CATSRETYNEQFF
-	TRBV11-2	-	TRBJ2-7	TGTGCCAGCAGCTTTGGGGTGATCTCCTACGAGCAGTACTTC	CASSFGVISYEQYF
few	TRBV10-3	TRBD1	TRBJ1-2	TGTGCCATCAGTGAGTCGGGGCAGGGGGCCCATGTGGACTATGGCTACACCTTC	CAISESGQGAHVDYGYTF
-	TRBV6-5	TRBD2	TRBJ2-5	TGTGCCAGCAGGACTAGCGGAGAGACCCAGTACTTC	CASRTSGETQYF
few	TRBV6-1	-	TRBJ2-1	TGTGCCAGCAGTGAAGGAGCTGGAGACTACAATGAGCAGTTCTTC	CASSEGAGDYNEQFF
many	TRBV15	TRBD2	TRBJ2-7	TGTGCCACCAGCAGAGAGGGAGGGAGCTCCTACGAGCAGTACTTC	CATSREGGSSYEQYF
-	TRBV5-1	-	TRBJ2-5	TGCGCCAGCAGCTTGGCCAATCAAGAGACCCAGTACTTC	CASSLANQETQYF
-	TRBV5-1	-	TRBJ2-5	TGCGCCAGCAGCCCGGGACAATCTGAGACCCAGTACTTC	CASSPGQSETQYF
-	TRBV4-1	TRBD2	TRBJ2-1	TGCGCCAGCAGCCAAGTACTTGCCCAGCGGGGTGCCAGCTCCTACAATGAGCAGTTCTTC	CASSQVLAQRGASSYNEQFF
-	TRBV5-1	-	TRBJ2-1	TGCGCCAGCAGCCCGACAAGCTTCTACAATGAGCAGTTCTTC	CASSPTSFYNEQFF
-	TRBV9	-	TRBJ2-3	TGTGCCAGCAGCCCCGACCGGACGGACTCTAGCACAGATACGCAGTATTTT	CASSPDRTDSSTDTQYF
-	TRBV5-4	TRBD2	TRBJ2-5	TGTGCCAGCAGCTTGGTGACGACTAGCGAAGAGACCCAGTACTTC	CASSLVTTSEETQYF
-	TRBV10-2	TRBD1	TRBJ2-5	TGCGCCAGCAGTGAGAATACCGGGACAGGGACAGTTAGGACCCAGTACTTC	CASSENTGTGTVRTQYF
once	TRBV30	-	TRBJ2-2	TGTGCCTGGAGTGAATCCACCGGGGAGCTGTTTTTT	CAWSESTGELFF